These 7 T cell receptor beta chains came from one sample sequenced in a study. Cells sorted as Tregs were CD4+, CD25+ and CD127-/low. TCRdb ran MiXCR on the 5' RACE reads and lists one entry per CDR3 protein. The table records 35,000 to 55,000 distinct CDR3 sequences, around a fifth of them present only once. Sequencing was performed on Tregs sorted from a lymph node. These receptors all stem from a female donor with breast cancer.

In this sample, this clonotype turned up many times. The chain combines TRBV4-1 with TRBJ1-2; D may be TRBD1 (5 bases). The CDR3 has 16 amino acids. Germline values: CDR1 MGHRA, CDR2 YSYEKL. Between the trimmed V and J ends, which lost 0 bases and 3 bases, there was a span of 14 bases. CDR3 region: CASSQEVGAGYYGYTF. CDR3 nucleotides: TGCGCCAGCAGCCAAGAAGTCGGGGCGGGTTACTATGGCTACACCTTC.

J is TRBJ1-1 and V is TRBV7-6; D remains ambiguous. This CDR3 has 15 amino acids. Germline CDR1 SGHVS, CDR2 FNYEAQ. V was trimmed by 9 bases and J by 1 base, leaving 18 bases between them. The CDR3 protein is CASSPRAATNTEAFF. Written as DNA, the CDR3 is TGTGCCAGTAGCCCACGGGCAGCCACGAACACTGAAGCTTTCTTT.

Of note for this clonotype: A junction boundary mismatches the germline segment, possibly from a read error. The V and J genes are TRBV5-1 and TRBJ1-3; D may be TRBD1 (5 bases). The CDR3 covers 15 residues. Looked up from germline, CDR1 is SGHRS and CDR2 is YFSETQ. The CDR3 is CASSLGQPSGDTIYF. The CDR3 nucleotides read TGCGCCAGCAGCTTGGGACAGCCATCTGGAGACACCATATATTTT.

This sequence joins TRBV5-1 and TRBJ2-7; possible D gene TRBD1, 5 bases. With 1 base removed from V and 3 bases from J, the gap between germline ends came to 11 bases. Germline values: CDR1 SGHRS, CDR2 YFSETQ. CDR3 length: 14 residues. CDR3 residues: CASSLNQGIYEQYF. CDR3 sequence (DNA): TGCGCCAGCAGCTTGAACCAGGGCATCTACGAGCAGTACTTC.

The V gene is TRBV28, the J gene TRBJ2-7; 9 positions agree with TRBD2. Germline values: CDR1 MDHEN, CDR2 SYDVKM. The CDR3 has 14 residues. V was clipped by 6 bases and J by 5 bases; unmatched bases: 8. DNA for the CDR3: TGTGCCAGCAGATCGGCGGGGGGGGAAGACGAGCAGTACTTC. It is translated as CASRSAGGEDEQYF.

This clonotype showed up many times. This chain joins TRBV12-3 or TRBV12-4 and TRBJ2-1; possibly TRBD1 or TRBD2 for D (5 bases each). The length of the CDR3 is 10 residues. V dropped 5 bases and J dropped 9 bases, with 5 bases sitting between them. For the CDR3, the DNA is TGTGCCAGCAGTGGGGGTGAGCAGTTCTTC. Translating it yields CASSGGEQFF.

This clonotype was recorded at least ten times. The V call is TRBV7-6, the J call TRBJ2-5; D remains unclear. In germline, CDR1 is SGHVS, CDR2 FNYEAQ. Trimming took 2 bases from V and 4 from J, leaving 17 bases between them. CDR3 length: 16 residues. The CDR3 DNA reads as TGTGCCAGCAGCTTATCGGGCAGGACGGTAGGAGAGACCCAGTACTTC. It is translated as CASSLSGRTVGETQYF.